Included here is one TCR beta chain sequence, with context. The authors prepared the TCRbeta library with unique molecular identifiers. TCRdb itself ran the PCR reads through MiXCR, one entry per CDR3 protein. The data hold a few hundred thousand distinct CDR3 sequences, with about a tenth observed a single time. The data are from a study of T-cell reconstitution after alpha-beta-depleted transplantation in children. The clonotype comes from a human donor who donated a stem cell graft to a child with acute lymphoblastic leukemia. The sample consisted of PBMCs from the stem cell graft donor, taken from the stem cell graft.

The CDR3 region has the DNA TGTGCCACCAGCAGAGATGGACGACTAGCGGTTAGCTCCTACGAGCAGTACTTC. The encoded protein is CATSRDGRLAVSSYEQYF. The chain carries TRBV15 and TRBJ2-7; 9 nucleotides agree with TRBD2. With 0 bases clipped from V and 0 bases from J, the junction kept 9 bases outside the gene matches. CDR1 is LNHNV and CDR2 is YYDKDF in the germline V gene (reference sequence). There are 18 residues in the CDR3.